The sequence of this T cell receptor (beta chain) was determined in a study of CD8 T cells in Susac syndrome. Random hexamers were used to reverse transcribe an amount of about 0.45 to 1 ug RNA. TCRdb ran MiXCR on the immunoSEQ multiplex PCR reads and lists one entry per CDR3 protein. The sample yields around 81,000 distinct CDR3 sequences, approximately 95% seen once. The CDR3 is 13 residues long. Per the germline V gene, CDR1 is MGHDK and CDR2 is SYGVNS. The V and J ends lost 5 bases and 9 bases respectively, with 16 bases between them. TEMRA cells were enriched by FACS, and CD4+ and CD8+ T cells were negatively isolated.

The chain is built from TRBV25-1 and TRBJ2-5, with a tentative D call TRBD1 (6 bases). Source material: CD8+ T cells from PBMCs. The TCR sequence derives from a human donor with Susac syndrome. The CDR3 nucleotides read TGTGCCAGCAGTCTTATCACAGGGCAGGCCCAGTACTTC. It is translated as CASSLITGQAQYF.